These T cell receptor beta chains were read from a single sample in a study of T cell responses to AZD1222 COVID-19 vaccine. Repertoires were generated with immunoSEQ multiplex PCR, while TCRdb's copy carries only in-frame clones and drops some. Of fewer than 50,000 clones listed, around three quarters are singletons. Sequenced material: peripheral blood, taken on day 0 of AZD1222 vaccination. These receptors were collected from an adult in good health. Both conserved end residues are part of each CDR3. A D gene is named only where the DNA matches it firmly. Size is omitted from some rows. Given values are once, few, many or a class for expanded clones.

d_gene: .; v_gene: TRBV11-3; len: 16; abundance: .; j_gene: TRBJ1-1; CDR3aa: CASSPPDGGHGTEAFF; CDR3nt: TGTGCCAGCAGCCCCCCAGATGGGGGGCATGGGACTGAAGCTTTCTTT
d_gene: TRBD2; v_gene: TRBV6-2/TRBV6-3; len: 16; abundance: .; j_gene: TRBJ2-1; CDR3aa: CASSQTSLPPYNEQFF; CDR3nt: TGTGCCAGCAGTCAGACTAGCCTACCCCCCTACAATGAGCAGTTCTTC
d_gene: .; v_gene: TRBV5-6; len: 17; abundance: .; j_gene: TRBJ1-4; CDR3aa: CASSFEQRGLGNEKLFF; CDR3nt: TGTGCCAGCAGCTTTGAACAGCGCGGTTTGGGTAATGAAAAACTGTTTTTT
d_gene: TRBD2; v_gene: TRBV2; len: 15; abundance: .; j_gene: TRBJ2-3; CDR3aa: CASSRLAGGTDTQYF; CDR3nt: TGTGCCAGCAGTCGACTAGCGGGGGGGACAGATACGCAGTATTTT
d_gene: .; v_gene: TRBV28; len: 14; abundance: .; j_gene: TRBJ2-7; CDR3aa: CATRRRWSSYEQYF; CDR3nt: TGTGCCACCCGGCGCAGGTGGAGCTCCTACGAGCAGTACTTC
d_gene: TRBD1; v_gene: TRBV5-1; len: 16; abundance: once; j_gene: TRBJ2-7; CDR3aa: CASSLGIDRGGYEQYF; CDR3nt: TGCGCCAGCAGCTTGGGGATAGACAGGGGAGGCTACGAGCAGTACTTC
d_gene: .; v_gene: TRBV6-5; len: 16; abundance: .; j_gene: TRBJ2-3; CDR3aa: CASSYEGGLNTDTQYF; CDR3nt: TGTGCCAGCAGTTACGAAGGGGGATTAAACACAGATACGCAGTATTTT
d_gene: .; v_gene: TRBV5-1; len: 16; abundance: .; j_gene: TRBJ2-1; CDR3aa: CASSLDGVRGHNEQFF; CDR3nt: TGCGCCAGCAGCTTGGACGGGGTGAGGGGACACAATGAGCAGTTCTTC
d_gene: .; v_gene: TRBV28; len: 11; abundance: few; j_gene: TRBJ1-2; CDR3aa: CASGGDYGYTF; CDR3nt: TGTGCCAGCGGGGGTGACTATGGCTACACCTTC
d_gene: .; v_gene: TRBV14; len: 14; abundance: .; j_gene: TRBJ1-2; CDR3aa: CASSQESLNYGYTF; CDR3nt: TGTGCCAGCAGCCAAGAATCCCTGAACTATGGCTACACCTTC